These T cell receptor beta chains were read from a single sample in a study of identical twins. TCRdb itself ran the 5' RACE reads through MiXCR, one entry per CDR3 protein. The profile shows 700,000 to 950,000 distinct CDR3 sequences, around 12% of them singletons. The same specimen was also included in a second study, on yellow fever vaccine responses in identical twins.

The sequenced sample was PBMCs. All receptors come from a woman aged 18-29 years in good health. Each CDR3 is given with its conserved first and last residue. D genes are given only for firm matches. Part of the rows lack a size; the others show once, few, many or a class for expanded clones.

j_call | v_call | d_call | clone_size | cdr3_nt | cdr3_aa
TRBJ1-2 | TRBV12-3/TRBV12-4 | NA | NA | TGTGCCAGCAGTCCCAATCGGCGTGGGTTAGGCTCTCACTATGGCTACACCTTC | CASSPNRRGLGSHYGYTF
TRBJ2-7 | TRBV11-2 | TRBD2 | NA | TGTGCCAGCAGCCAGTCGGCGGGAGTGGGCGAGCAGTACTTC | CASSQSAGVGEQYF
TRBJ2-4 | TRBV3-1 | TRBD2 | NA | TGTGCCAGCAGCCAGGCTGCGGGGGGGCTAGCCAAAAACATTCAGTACTTC | CASSQAAGGLAKNIQYF
TRBJ2-1 | TRBV10-3 | NA | few | TGTGCCATCCAATCTCAGGGGTTCGGTAATGAGCAGTTCTTC | CAIQSQGFGNEQFF
TRBJ2-3 | TRBV6-1 | TRBD2 | NA | TGTGCCAGCAAGAAAAATAGCGGGGGTAGCACAGATACGCAGTATTTT | CASKKNSGGSTDTQYF
TRBJ2-3 | TRBV7-8 | TRBD2 | few | TGTGCCAGCAGCAGGACTAGCCGGAGGGGTACGCAGTATTTT | CASSRTSRRGTQYF
TRBJ2-3 | TRBV6-1 | NA | NA | TGTGCCGCCATGGCCGAGTTCACAGATACGCAGTATTTT | CAAMAEFTDTQYF
TRBJ2-3 | TRBV21-1 | NA | NA | TGTGCCCAAGGCACAGATACGCAGTATTTT | CAQGTDTQYF
TRBJ2-6 | TRBV12-3/TRBV12-4 | TRBD1 | few | TGTGCCAGCAGTAGGACAGGGGGCTGGTCTGGGGCCAACGTCCTGACTTTC | CASSRTGGWSGANVLTF
TRBJ2-2 | TRBV25-1 | NA | NA | TGTGCCAGCGGCGGATTCGGCGGTACCGGGGAGCTGTTTTTT | CASGGFGGTGELFF
TRBJ2-3 | TRBV5-1 | NA | few | TGCGCCAGCAGCCAGGACAGGGAGGGAGGTACGCAGTATTTT | CASSQDREGGTQYF
TRBJ2-5 | TRBV6-4 | NA | NA | TGTGCCAGCAGTAGTTTTGGGACTCCCGTGGAGACCCAGTACTTC | CASSSFGTPVETQYF
TRBJ1-4 | TRBV28 | TRBD1 | NA | TGTGCCAGCAGTCTAGCCCAGACAGGGAGAAATGAAAAACTGTTTTTT | CASSLAQTGRNEKLFF
TRBJ1-3 | TRBV6-5 | TRBD1 | NA | TGTGCCAGCAGTTACTCAATCCGAGGGACAGGGCCATCTGGAAACACCATATATTTT | CASSYSIRGTGPSGNTIYF
TRBJ2-3 | TRBV29-1 | NA | NA | TGCAGCGTTGGGGGCAGGGATTCAAGCACAGATACGCAGTATTTT | CSVGGRDSSTDTQYF
TRBJ1-4 | TRBV4-1 | NA | NA | TGCGCCAGCAGCCAGACCGGGACACCCCATGAAAAACTGTTTTTT | CASSQTGTPHEKLFF
TRBJ2-5 | TRBV5-1 | NA | few | TGCGCCAGCAGCCGTGGTTCGGGGACCCAAGAGACCCAGTACTTC | CASSRGSGTQETQYF
TRBJ2-7 | TRBV5-1 | TRBD2 | few | TGCGCCAGCAGAACCGGACTAGCGGGGGGCTACGAGCAGTACTTC | CASRTGLAGGYEQYF
TRBJ2-3 | TRBV4-1 | NA | few | TGCGCCAGCAGCCAAGGCCAGGGGCGCTTGGAGTATTTT | CASSQGQGRLEYF
TRBJ2-1 | TRBV6-2/TRBV6-3 | TRBD1 | few | TGTGCCAGCAGTTTCGGGACAGTATACAATGAGCAGTTCTTC | CASSFGTVYNEQFF
TRBJ2-1 | TRBV24-1 | NA | few | TGTGCCACCAGTGATTTTTCTGACGGCAGCTCCTACAATGAGCAGTTCTTC | CATSDFSDGSSYNEQFF
TRBJ2-2 | TRBV2 | NA | NA | TGTGCCAGCAGTGGGGAAAGGATTAACACCGGGGAGCTGTTTTTT | CASSGERINTGELFF
TRBJ2-5 | TRBV6-1 | TRBD2 | many | TGTGCCAGCAGACCCGGGGTAGCGGGATCTTACCACTTC | CASRPGVAGSYHF
TRBJ2-3 | TRBV28 | TRBD2 | many | TGTGCCAGCAGGCTAGCGGGAGGTAGGACAGATACGCAGTATTTT | CASRLAGGRTDTQYF
TRBJ2-5 | TRBV7-9 | TRBD2 | few | TGTGCCAGCAGCTTAGTGGCTAGCGGATTAGAGACCCAGTACTTC | CASSLVASGLETQYF
TRBJ1-6 | TRBV5-1 | TRBD1 | many | TGCGCCAGCAGCTGGGACAGGGTAGGGTCACCCCTCCACTTT | CASSWDRVGSPLHF
TRBJ1-1 | TRBV6-1 | NA | many | TGTGCCAGCAGCCCCCCCAGGGTGGGCATGAACACTGAAGCTTTCTTT | CASSPPRVGMNTEAFF
TRBJ2-7 | TRBV7-2 | TRBD2 | NA | TGTGCCAGCAGCTTACTAGGGTCGGGGGGCGAGCAGTACTTC | CASSLLGSGGEQYF
TRBJ2-1 | TRBV28 | NA | few | TGTGCCAGCAGGTCTCGGGCGGGCCAGTCCTACAATGAGCAGTTCTTC | CASRSRAGQSYNEQFF
TRBJ2-3 | TRBV20-1 | TRBD2 | few | TGCAGTGCTACGACTAGCGCAGATACGCAGTATTTT | CSATTSADTQYF
TRBJ2-5 | TRBV27 | NA | NA | TGTGCCAGCAGTTTATCTAGCTCAGAGACCCAGTACTTC | CASSLSSSETQYF
TRBJ2-7 | TRBV2 | TRBD2 | NA | TGTGCCAGCACCTTGGGGACTAGCTCCTACGAGCAGTACTTC | CASTLGTSSYEQYF
TRBJ2-3 | TRBV24-1 | TRBD1 | many | TGTGCCACCAGTGATACCGGGACAGGGACTTCTAATACGCAGTATTTT | CATSDTGTGTSNTQYF
TRBJ1-1 | TRBV5-1 | NA | NA | TGCGCCAGCAGCTTGGGGGGCCTAACGGCGACTGAAGCTTTCTTT | CASSLGGLTATEAFF
TRBJ1-1 | TRBV5-1 | NA | few | TGCGCCAGCAGCAGCGGACGGGGGATGAACACTGAAGCTTTCTTT | CASSSGRGMNTEAFF
TRBJ2-2 | TRBV5-4 | NA | few | TGTGCCATCCAAGCCGGGGGGCGGAACACCGGGGAGCTGTTTTTT | CAIQAGGRNTGELFF
TRBJ1-5 | TRBV20-1 | NA | few | TGCAGTGCTAGAGATCAACAGGGAGGTTGGCAGCCCCAGCATTTT | CSARDQQGGWQPQHF
TRBJ2-7 | TRBV12-3/TRBV12-4 | TRBD2 | few | TGTGCCAGCAGAACTACCCGGGGGAGGGGCGATCCCTACGAGCAGTACTTC | CASRTTRGRGDPYEQYF
TRBJ2-5 | TRBV20-1 | TRBD2 | few | TGCAGTGCTAGACAGGCTAGCGGACTCCAAGAGACCCAGTACTTC | CSARQASGLQETQYF
TRBJ2-4 | TRBV15 | TRBD2 | NA | TGTGCCACCAGCAGAGTCCGACTACTTGGGACTAGCAGGGGCGACATTCAGTACTTC | CATSRVRLLGTSRGDIQYF
TRBJ2-1 | TRBV6-2/TRBV6-3 | NA | few | TGTGCCAGCGCTGGAAACTTCCTAAGCTCCTACAATGAGCAGTTCTTC | CASAGNFLSSYNEQFF
TRBJ2-4 | TRBV5-6 | TRBD1 | few | TGTGCCAGCAGCCCTGGGACAGGCTATACCAAAAACATTCAGTACTTC | CASSPGTGYTKNIQYF
TRBJ2-3 | TRBV15 | NA | few | TGTGCCACCAGCAGAGATGCAGGGGTGGGTACAGATACGCAGTATTTT | CATSRDAGVGTDTQYF
TRBJ1-5 | TRBV24-1 | NA | few | TGTGCCACCAGTGATAATGCCCAAGCTCAGCATTTT | CATSDNAQAQHF
TRBJ1-2 | TRBV28 | NA | few | TGTGCCAGCAGTTCCGGGACTCACTATGGCTACACCTTC | CASSSGTHYGYTF